There are a few counts of the clone carrying this T cell receptor beta chain. The antigen is undetermined. TCRdb passed the RACE reads through MiXCR, listing each CDR3 protein once. The data contain around 56,000 distinct CDR3 sequences, roughly a tenth of them seen just once; the ten biggest clones take up roughly 9.1%. The sample comes from a study of human T cells and chemical hapten exposure. The overall study: Upper-back patch tests with 0.01% DPC were read at 6 days. Diagnoses of alopecia areata, totalis or universalis occurred in mostly female patients. Study-level points and caveats: Controls formed significantly fewer large CDR3 similarity clusters than expanded TCRs did.

As for time point: pre-sensitization, week 0. Treatment of the sample: therapeutic diphenylcyclopropenone sensitization with weekly scalp DPC. Total RNA was extracted from unfractionated whole blood. Germline loops: CDR1 DFQATT, CDR2 SNEGSKA (reference sequence). This CDR3 is 12 amino acids long. J lost 6 bases, V lost 5 bases, and 2 bases had no gene match. This TCR was recovered from a man aged 40-55 years with alopecia areata. Some clones in this sample may be carry-over from other donors' samples. The input for sequencing was whole blood, taken in connection with sensitization to the hapten diphenylcyclopropenone (DPC). This chain links TRBV20-1 with TRBJ1-3; 9 bases align to TRBD1. CDR3 loop: CSAGTGINTIYF. The CDR3 bases are TGCAGTGCTGGGACAGGGATAAACACCATATATTTT.